The TCR beta chain under discussion was sequenced for a study of shared clonotypes between healthy human individuals. Overall study context: Each donor had three CD4 naive, three CD4 memory, two CD8 naive and one CD8 memory plate. General study findings and limits: Approximately 5.1% was the fraction of naive CD4 clonotypes found shared across a few donors. The study found lower generation probabilities in non-shared clonotypes than in those shared by all four donors.

Clones were read by immunoSEQ multiplex PCR, and TCRdb kept only the in-frame ones, dropping some. The data contain roughly 2.5 million clones, around 94% of them singletons. As for this clone: Its target is unknown.

Germline V gives CDR1 SGHRS, CDR2 YFSETQ. V was shortened by 4 bases and J by 0 bases, with 12 bases between the two germline ends. The CDR3 totals 15 residues. The chain couples TRBV5-1 to TRBJ2-3; D unclear. This clonotype originated in a man younger than 30 in good health. The specimen was naive CD4+ T cells sorted from blood. As to subset: CD45RA+ positively selected. This CDR3 is CASSALPGSTDTQYF. As DNA, the CDR3 is TGCGCCAGCAGCGCGCTGCCGGGCAGCACAGATACGCAGTATTTT. Together with reference TRBV5-1 and TRBJ2-3, the CDR3 gives the full variable domain: KAGVTQTPRYLIKTRGQQVTLSCSPISGHRSVSWYQQTPGQGLQFLFEYFSETQRNKGNFPGRFSGRQFSNSRSEMNVSTLELGDSALYLCASSALPGSTDTQYFGPGTRLTVL.